This entry concerns a single T cell receptor (beta chain). Its antigen is not known. The sample is drawn from a study of T cell responses to AZD1222 COVID-19 vaccine. Study-level background: Second doses that came at about 4 or about 12 weeks were put together.

TCRdb's table, derived via immunoSEQ multiplex PCR, lists solely in-frame clones and lacks some. Of fewer than 150,000 clones listed, 70% to 90% are singletons. Whole-study findings and limits: All repertoire sampling was performed exclusively after the peak T cell response. Targets within unmutated variant regions were reportedly found for nearly half of spike-specific TCRs.

The CDR3 consists of 14 residues. The V segment lost 6 bases and the J segment 4 bases; nucleotides outside the gene matches: 8. Germline V CDR1 and CDR2: MDHEN, SYDVKM. The material sequenced was peripheral blood, taken on day 0 of AZD1222 vaccination. V is TRBV28 and J is TRBJ2-7, with 8 bases lining up with TRBD1. The origin of this receptor is an adult in good health. The CDR3 coding sequence is TGTGCCAGCAGCACGACGGACAGGGTTTACGAGCAGTACTTC. It specifies CASSTTDRVYEQYF.